These T cell receptor beta chains were read from a single sample in a study of blood T cells in healthy people across ages. TCRdb used MiXCR to reprocess the 5' RACE reads, holding one entry per CDR3 protein. The table has around 1,000,000 distinct CDR3 sequences, approximately 25% seen once. The sample also formed part of further work on T cells of mothers and their children.

The sample consisted of blood. The source of these receptors is a girl aged 2-9 years in good health. Both conserved end residues are part of each CDR3. A D gene is named only where the DNA matches it firmly. Clone size, where shown, is once, few, many, or a class for clones that have expanded.

d_call clone_size j_call cdr3_length v_call cdr3_nt cdr3_aa
TRBD1 . TRBJ1-4 13 TRBV4-1 TGCGCCAGCAGCCCGACAGGGAGCGGTCAACTGTTTTTT CASSPTGSGQLFF
. . TRBJ2-5 15 TRBV28 TGTGCCAGCCGTCTACCGGGTAGGGGCCAAGAGACCCAGTACTTC CASRLPGRGQETQYF
. . TRBJ1-2 12 TRBV4-1 TGCGCCAGCAGCCAAGATCGGAACAGGGCGGCATTC CASSQDRNRAAF
TRBD1 once TRBJ2-5 18 TRBV4-2 TGTGCCAGCAGCCCCGGACAGGGGGCGTATGGGAACGAAGAGACCCAGTACTTC CASSPGQGAYGNEETQYF
TRBD1 . TRBJ1-2 16 TRBV6-5 TGTGCCAGCAGTTACGGACCCCGGGACAGAACCTATGGCTACACCTTC CASSYGPRDRTYGYTF
. . TRBJ1-1 14 TRBV6-1 TGTGCCAGCCACGGGACCCTGGGGCACACTGAAGCTTTCTTT CASHGTLGHTEAFF
. many TRBJ1-1 12 TRBV28 TGTGCCAGCAGCCTCAGGGGACGTGAAGCTTTCTTT CASSLRGREAFF
. . TRBJ2-7 12 TRBV2 TGTGCCAGCGCTCGGGCCAACTACGAGCAGTACTTC CASARANYEQYF
TRBD1 . TRBJ1-1 12 TRBV3-1 TGTGCCAGCAGACGACAGGGTACTGAAGCTTTCTTT CASRRQGTEAFF
. few TRBJ2-6 16 TRBV5-1 TGCGCCTGCACCCAGGACGGGAGCTCTGGGGCCAACGTCCTGACTTTC CACTQDGSSGANVLTF
. . TRBJ2-1 15 TRBV7-9 TGTGCCAGCAGCCGAAGCGGACCACCCTACAATGAGCAGTTCTTC CASSRSGPPYNEQFF
. . TRBJ1-2 14 TRBV20-1 TGCAGTGCTAGCGTGGTTCTCCCTAACTATGGCTACACCTTC CSASVVLPNYGYTF
. . TRBJ2-5 13 TRBV29-1 TGCAGCGCGAATAGCGGAAACCGGGGTGAGGTATACTTC CSANSGNRGEVYF
. . TRBJ2-5 12 TRBV29-1 TGCAGCGTTGAAGAAGGACAGGAGACCCAGTACTTC CSVEEGQETQYF
. . TRBJ2-5 14 TRBV28 TGTGCCAGCAGTCCCACAGGGTCTGGAGAGACCCAGTACTTC CASSPTGSGETQYF
. . TRBJ2-3 17 TRBV4-3 TGCGCCAGCAGCCAAGGCCCGACCAAATCCTTCACAGATACGCAGTATTTT CASSQGPTKSFTDTQYF
. few TRBJ2-2 11 TRBV2 TGTGCCAGCAAGTCGTCCGGGGAGCTGTTTTTT CASKSSGELFF
. . TRBJ2-5 10 TRBV28 TGTGCCAGCAGTTCTTCCTCGCAGTACTTC CASSSSSQYF
. . TRBJ1-4 14 TRBV10-1 TGCGCCAGCAGTAGATGGACAGTAAATGAAAAACTGTTTTTT CASSRWTVNEKLFF
TRBD2 few TRBJ2-1 15 TRBV7-3 TGTGCCAGCAGCTTACCGCGGGGGGCTTACAATGAGCAGTCCTTC CASSLPRGAYNEQSF
. . TRBJ2-1 11 TRBV28 TGTGCCAGCAACAGAGGGCATGAGCAGTTCTTC CASNRGHEQFF
. few TRBJ1-2 12 TRBV7-9 TGTGCCAGCAGCAGGGTGTCCGATGGCTACACCTTC CASSRVSDGYTF
TRBD1 few TRBJ1-2 13 TRBV29-1 TGCAGCGTTCTCCTCGGGACAGGGAAAGGCTACACCTTC CSVLLGTGKGYTF
. few TRBJ1-1 13 TRBV5-1 TGCGCCAGCAGCCCTGAAGTCTTGGTCGAAGCTTTCTTT CASSPEVLVEAFF
TRBD1 many TRBJ2-2 13 TRBV29-1 TGCAGCGTTAATACAGGGGGGACCGGGGAGCTGTTTTTT CSVNTGGTGELFF
. . TRBJ2-1 14 TRBV5-1 TGCGCCAGCAGTAAGCGGTCCAGGGATAATGAGCAGTTCTTC CASSKRSRDNEQFF
. . TRBJ1-6 16 TRBV7-2 TGTGCCAGCAGCTTAGCGCTGAGGCAGGCGGGGTCACCCCTCCACTTT CASSLALRQAGSPLHF
. few TRBJ2-3 14 TRBV27 TGTGCCAGCAGTCCTACGATGACAATTAATACGCAGTATTTT CASSPTMTINTQYF
TRBD1 . TRBJ2-7 17 TRBV29-1 TGCAGCGTTGAAGAGACAGGGGGGACATCGGGAGATTACGAGCAGTACTTC CSVEETGGTSGDYEQYF
TRBD2 . TRBJ2-1 14 TRBV19 TGTGCCAGTAGTTCGGGACTAGCGCCCGATGAGCAGTTCTTC CASSSGLAPDEQFF
TRBD2 . TRBJ2-4 13 TRBV7-9 TGTGCCAGTGAAGCGGGACTGAAAAACATTCAGTACTTC CASEAGLKNIQYF
. . TRBJ2-7 12 TRBV10-3 TGTGCCATCAGTGAGATTGGCTACGAGCAGTACTTC CAISEIGYEQYF
TRBD1 . TRBJ1-1 15 TRBV12-3/TRBV12-4 TGTGCCAGCAGTCTCACAGGGGGCCTCCTCAGCGAAGCTTTCTTT CASSLTGGLLSEAFF
. . TRBJ2-1 12 TRBV12-3/TRBV12-4 TGTGCCAGCAGTCCCTCGGACAGCTTCAGCTTCTTC CASSPSDSFSFF
. . TRBJ2-1 14 TRBV7-9 TGTGCCAGCAGTTCCTGGAGAGCCGGCAATGAGCAGTTCTTC CASSSWRAGNEQFF